Following are 20 T cell receptor beta chains from one sample sequenced in a study of a mutant IDH1 vaccine in newly diagnosed glioma. Assay: immunoSEQ multiplex PCR; the TCRdb copy retains only in-frame clones and omits some. Here the sample spans roughly 68,000 clones, about four fifths being singletons. Time point: baseline, week 1 (first vaccination visit). The sample's treatment: pre-vaccination baseline after standard-of-care therapy. This sample comprised PBMCs, obtained from a glioma patient treated with radiotherapy, temozolomide or both. The receptors shown here come from a man aged 45-65 years with glioma.

V gene TRBV27 combines with J gene TRBJ2-1; 9 bases are a match to TRBD2. The germline V gene has CDR1 MNHEY and CDR2 SMNVEV (reference sequence). The CDR3 loop spans 16 amino acids. With V trimmed by 3 bases and J by 5 bases, 8 bases remained unmatched. Here the CDR3 reads CASSFAGLASNNEQFF. The CDR3 region has the DNA TGTGCCAGCAGTTTCGCGGGACTAGCCTCGAACAATGAGCAGTTCTTC.

The V gene is TRBV7-8, the J gene TRBJ2-2; D not certain. V lost 0 bases and J lost 8, with 4 bases in between. This CDR3 is built from 12 residues. Germline loops: CDR1 SGHVS, CDR2 FQNEAQ. In nucleotides, the CDR3 is TGTGCCAGCAGCTTAGCGTTGGGGGAGCTGTTTTTT. This codes for CASSLALGELFF.

This clone was seen just once. V gene TRBV10-3 combines with J gene TRBJ1-2; 8 bases are shared with TRBD1. The CDR3 is made up of 13 amino acids. Looked up from germline, CDR1 is ENHRY and CDR2 is SYGVKD. The V gene end was trimmed by 8 bases and the J gene end by 0 bases; junction bases not matched to a gene: 2. As DNA, the CDR3 is TGTGCCATCCTCAGGGGGCCTAACTATGGCTACACCTTC. Its translation is CAILRGPNYGYTF.

The chain uses TRBV5-4 and TRBJ2-3; a possible D gene is TRBD2 (7 bases). Germline values: CDR1 SGHNT, CDR2 YYREEE (reference sequence). V lost 0 bases and J 0 bases, leaving 14 bases between the germline ends. The CDR3 is made up of 17 amino acids. The CDR3 DNA reads as TGTGCCAGCAGCTTGGTTGTTGGGGGGGCTAGCACAGATACGCAGTATTTT. Translating gives CASSLVVGGASTDTQYF.

The chain carries TRBV5-6 and TRBJ1-6; possible D gene TRBD1, 5 bases. The V and J ends lost 8 bases and 0 bases respectively, with 21 bases between them. From germline, CDR1 is SGHDT and CDR2 YYEEEE. There are 18 residues in the CDR3. CDR3 in amino acids: CASGTTGGRSSYNSPLHF. For the CDR3, the DNA is TGTGCCAGTGGGACTACTGGGGGAAGGAGCTCCTATAATTCACCCCTCCACTTT.

This clone appeared a few times. The rearrangement links TRBV27 to TRBJ2-1; 11 bases line up with TRBD1. CDR3 size: 12 residues. Germline CDR1 and CDR2: MNHEY and SMNVEV (reference sequence). With 6 bases clipped from V and 14 bases from J, the junction kept 6 bases outside the gene matches. CDR3 residues: CASSSRGQGEFF. Written as DNA, the CDR3 is TGTGCCAGCAGCTCCCGGGGACAGGGGGAGTTCTTC.

The chain couples TRBV5-6 to TRBJ2-2; D remains ambiguous. The V end was cut by 1 base, the J end by 1 base, with 11 bases between. The CDR3 spans 16 residues. Germline lookup yields CDR1 SGHDT and CDR2 YYEEEE. This CDR3 reads CASSLWLRLNTGELFF. CDR3 nucleotide sequence: TGTGCCAGCAGCTTGTGGTTGCGATTGAACACCGGGGAGCTGTTTTTT.

Only a few counts were recorded for this clone. The chain links TRBV29-1 to TRBJ2-1; D is tentatively TRBD1 or TRBD2 (5 bases each). CDR1 and CDR2 (germline): SQVTM, ANQGSEA. Trimming removed 1 base from V and 3 bases from J, with 13 bases in between. There are 15 residues in the CDR3. The CDR3 region is CSVEGYGTVYNEQFF. CDR3 DNA sequence: TGCAGCGTTGAAGGGTATGGGACCGTCTACAATGAGCAGTTCTTC.

The chain combines TRBV14 with TRBJ2-1, with 7 bases that match TRBD1. Losses at the gene ends were 6 bases for V and 6 bases for J; bases not matched to a gene: 8. This CDR3 region has 14 residues. Germline V gene data show CDR1 as SGHDN and CDR2 as FVKESK. The CDR3 here is CASSRTTGTNEQFF. CDR3 in DNA: TGTGCCAGCAGTCGGACGACAGGGACCAATGAGCAGTTCTTC.

The V and J genes are TRBV2 and TRBJ2-1, with 7 bases aligning to TRBD1. Germline CDR1 is SNHLY and CDR2 is FYNNEI. The CDR3 is 15 residues long. Trimming cost V 10 bases and J 6 bases; bases outside gene matches: 15. CDR3 region: CATISRLDRANEQFF. The CDR3 nucleotides are TGTGCCACCATCTCCCGCTTAGACAGGGCCAATGAGCAGTTCTTC. The full variable domain, rest sourced from reference TRBV2 and TRBJ2-1, is EPEVTQTPSHQVTQMGQEVILRCVPISNHLYFYWYRQILGQKVEFLVSFYNNEISEKSEIFDDQFSVERPDGSNFTLKIRSTKLEDSAMYFCATISRLDRANEQFFGPGTRLTVL.

The V gene is TRBV27, the J gene TRBJ2-7; maybe TRBD1 (6 bases). Trimming took off 9 bases at V and 0 bases at J, with 12 bases between the two ends. Germline V gene sequence: CDR1 MNHEY, CDR2 SMNVEV (reference sequence). The CDR3 loop spans 13 amino acids. The CDR3 loop reads CASFDRSSYEQYF. The CDR3 DNA is TGTGCCAGTTTCGACAGGAGCTCCTACGAGCAGTACTTC.

The chain employs TRBV18 and TRBJ2-1; tentatively, D is TRBD2 (5 bases). V lost 3 bases and J 2 bases, leaving 8 bases between the germline ends. Germline V gene lookup returns CDR1 KGHSH and CDR2 LQKENI. The CDR3 contains 14 residues. CDR3 coding DNA: TGTGCCAGCTCACCCGTGGAGGCCTACAATGAGCAGTTCTTC. Translating gives CASSPVEAYNEQFF. The full variable domain, its missing parts supplied by reference TRBV18 and TRBJ2-1, is NAGVMQNPRHLVRRRGQEARLRCSPMKGHSHVYWYRQLPEEGLKFMVYLQKENIIDESGMPKERFSAEFPKEGPSILRIQQVVRGDSAAYFCASSPVEAYNEQFFGPGTRLTVL.

The rearrangement joins TRBV5-1 to TRBJ2-5, with unresolved D. The germline V gene encodes CDR1 SGHRS and CDR2 YFSETQ. This CDR3 is built from 13 residues. Trimming cost V 1 base and J 0 bases, with 4 bases left between them. CDR3 sequence (DNA): TGCGCCAGCAGCTTGACAGACCAAGAGACCCAGTACTTC. It translates to CASSLTDQETQYF.

The chain is built from TRBV28 and TRBJ1-2; a possible D gene is TRBD1 (5 bases). Trimming shortened V by 5 bases and J by 4 bases, and 20 bases separated the two germline ends. CDR1 MDHEN and CDR2 SYDVKM come from the germline V gene. This CDR3 has 16 amino acids. CDR3 protein: CASSISGAISSYGYTF. The CDR3 DNA sequence: TGTGCCAGCAGTATCTCCGGGGCCATCTCCAGCTATGGCTACACCTTC.

This clone was detected a few times. The rearrangement links TRBV7-9 to TRBJ1-1, with D hard to call. Germline V gives CDR1 SEHNR, CDR2 FQNEAQ (reference sequence). With 3 bases removed from V and 4 bases from J, the gap between germline ends came to 6 bases. The length of the CDR3 is 12 residues. CDR3 sequence: CASSFSATEAFF. CDR3 sequence (DNA): TGTGCCAGCAGCTTCAGCGCCACTGAAGCTTTCTTT.

For this clone: Sequence at one end of the junction differs from germline and may be a read error. The rearrangement joins TRBV30 to TRBJ1-2; D remains unclear. This CDR3 has 11 amino acids. The germline gives CDR1 GTSNPN, CDR2 SVGIG (reference sequence). The CDR3 bases are TGTGCCTGGAGTTCCCCTCCGTTCCCGTACTTC. Amino acids: CAWSSPPFPYF.

This rearrangement joins TRBV6-4 to TRBJ1-2; 7 bases agree with TRBD1. CDR1 and CDR2 (germline): MRHNA, SNTAGT. V lost 2 bases to trimming and J lost 7 bases; unmatched junction nucleotides: 7. CDR3 length: 14 residues. The CDR3 loop reads CASSDGGTEFGYTF. Written as DNA, the CDR3 is TGTGCCAGCAGTGACGGAGGGACAGAGTTTGGCTACACCTTC.

The sample holds one count of this clone. The gene calls are TRBV5-4 and TRBJ2-1; D is perhaps TRBD1 or TRBD2 (5 bases each). There are 13 residues in the CDR3. Trimming cost V 1 base and J 5 bases, with 7 bases left between them. Germline V gene lookup returns CDR1 SGHNT and CDR2 YYREEE (reference sequence). CDR3 DNA: TGTGCCAGCAGCTTGTTGGGGGACAATGAGCAGTTCTTC. The encoded protein is CASSLLGDNEQFF.

The J gene is TRBJ2-7, the V gene TRBV5-6; TRBD1 is a possible D gene (6 bases). The CDR3 is 15 residues long. Germline loops: CDR1 SGHDT, CDR2 YYEEEE. V was clipped by 0 bases and J by 0 bases, with 10 bases between them. CDR3 protein: CASSLVGQSSYEQYF. The DNA of the CDR3 is TGTGCCAGCAGCTTGGTTGGACAGTCCTCCTACGAGCAGTACTTC.

The chain links TRBV15 to TRBJ2-7, with TRBD2 identical over 7 bases. CDR1 LNHNV and CDR2 YYDKDF come from the germline V gene (reference sequence). The CDR3 sequence is 16 residues long. J gave up 3 bases and V 4 bases, and 12 bases lay outside the gene matches. The CDR3 DNA sequence: TGTGCCACCAGCACCCCGATTGGGGGGGTAGGCTACGAGCAGTACTTC. This encodes CATSTPIGGVGYEQYF.